Below, 31 T cell receptor beta chains from the same sample are listed, as sequenced in a study of blood T cell repertoires in COVID-19. Assay: immunoSEQ multiplex PCR; the TCRdb copy retains only in-frame clones and omits some. The data contain roughly 290,000 clones, 70% to 90% of them singletons. Sequenced input: peripheral blood. All receptors derive from a woman aged 45-60 years with active or convalescent COVID-19.

The genes are TRBV7-2 and TRBJ2-6; D is unresolved. V was pared by 9 bases and J by 7 bases, with 10 bases between. Germline CDR1 SGHTA, CDR2 FQGNSA. This CDR3 has 12 residues. CDR3 region: CASLRRANVLTF. As DNA, the CDR3 is TGTGCCAGTTTGAGGCGAGCCAACGTCCTGACTTTC.

V and J are TRBV6-5 and TRBJ2-7; a possible D gene is TRBD1 (6 bases). The ends were cut back, 6 bases at V and 6 bases at J, with 9 bases in the middle. CDR1 is MNHEY and CDR2 is SVGAGI in the germline V gene. The CDR3 totals 11 residues. CDR3 in DNA: TGTGCCAGCAGACAGGGTTTCGAGCAGTACTTC. Residues: CASRQGFEQYF.

This chain connects TRBV5-1 to TRBJ2-1, with 8 bases lining up with TRBD2. Germline loops: CDR1 SGHRS, CDR2 YFSETQ. Germline trimming cut 5 bases from V and 10 bases from J; bases unmatched to any gene: 20. The CDR3 totals 17 residues. The CDR3 region is CASRSQPAGEISREQFF. CDR3 bases: TGCGCCAGCAGATCCCAACCAGCGGGAGAAATCTCGCGCGAGCAGTTCTTC. The full variable domain, in which reference TRBV5-1 and TRBJ2-1 provide the parts outside the CDR3, is KAGVTQTPRYLIKTRGQQVTLSCSPISGHRSVSWYQQTPGQGLQFLFEYFSETQRNKGNFPGRFSGRQFSNSRSEMNVSTLELGDSALYLCASRSQPAGEISREQFFGPGTRLTVL.

The chain joins TRBV10-3 to TRBJ2-1; the match to TRBD2 covers 11 bases. J was trimmed by 8 bases and V by 3 bases; bases with no gene match: 9. Germline CDR1 is ENHRY and CDR2 is SYGVKD. This CDR3 has 16 amino acids. This CDR3 reads CAISDGTSGRPHEQFF. The CDR3 DNA reads as TGTGCCATCAGTGACGGGACTAGCGGCCGACCGCATGAGCAGTTCTTC.

The chain is built from TRBV2 and TRBJ2-4; TRBD2 matches 7 bases. Trimming cost V 7 bases and J 6 bases; bases outside gene matches: 0. The germline V gene encodes CDR1 SNHLY and CDR2 FYNNEI. The CDR3 spans 11 residues. This CDR3 is CASTSGNIQYF. DNA for the CDR3: TGTGCCAGCACTAGCGGAAACATTCAGTACTTC. Full variable domain (rest looked up from reference TRBV2 and TRBJ2-4): EPEVTQTPSHQVTQMGQEVILRCVPISNHLYFYWYRQILGQKVEFLVSFYNNEISEKSEIFDDQFSVERPDGSNFTLKIRSTKLEDSAMYFCASTSGNIQYFGAGTRLSVL.

This clone has only one observation. The V call is TRBV15, the J call TRBJ2-1; 7 bases fit TRBD1. The CDR3 is 16 amino acids. The V gene end was trimmed by 1 base and the J gene end by 2 bases; junction bases not matched to a gene: 5. CDR1 and CDR2 (germline): LNHNV, YYDKDF (reference sequence). The CDR3 is CATSRARDRAYNEQFF. CDR3 nucleotide sequence: TGTGCCACCAGCAGAGCCCGGGACAGAGCCTACAATGAGCAGTTCTTC.

This clone has only one observation. The J gene is TRBJ2-1, the V gene TRBV6-6, with D hard to call. Germline V lookup: CDR1 MNHNY, CDR2 SVGAGI (reference sequence). Trimming removed 2 bases from V and 8 bases from J, with 7 bases in between. CDR3 length: 12 amino acids. In nucleotides, the CDR3 is TGTGCCAGCAGTTACCTAATTGATGAGCAGTTCTTC. Its protein is CASSYLIDEQFF.

The rearrangement uses TRBV19 and TRBJ2-2, with 10 nucleotides matching TRBD2. Germline CDR1 is LNHDA and CDR2 is SQIVND (reference sequence). The J segment lost 3 bases and the V segment lost 7 bases, leaving 5 bases of the junction unmatched. This CDR3 is 15 amino acids long. The CDR3 sequence is CASKSGRADTGELFF. In DNA form, the CDR3 reads TGTGCCAGTAAAAGCGGGAGGGCAGACACCGGGGAGCTGTTTTTT.

The rearrangement uses TRBV28 and TRBJ1-6; D gene unclear. Trimming took 5 bases from V and 7 from J, leaving 15 bases between them. CDR1 is MDHEN, CDR2 SYDVKM, per germline. The CDR3 sequence is 15 residues long. The CDR3 bases are TGTGCCAGCAGTAGCGCAATAGGCGTCAATTCACCCCTCCACTTT. Translated, it gives CASSSAIGVNSPLHF.

The table lists this clone with a few counts. The chain has TRBV7-9 and TRBJ2-7, with a weak D call TRBD1 (7 bases). V gave up 7 bases and J gave up 0 bases, with 10 bases separating them. This CDR3 is 13 amino acids long. Looked up from germline, CDR1 is SEHNR and CDR2 is FQNEAQ (reference sequence). This CDR3 reads CASKQGGSYEQYF. DNA of the CDR3: TGTGCCAGCAAGCAGGGGGGCTCCTACGAGCAGTACTTC. Full variable domain (remainder filled in from reference TRBV7-9 and TRBJ2-7): DTGVSQNPRHKITKRGQNVTFRCDPISEHNRLYWYRQTLGQGPEFLTYFQNEAQLEKSRLLSDRFSAERPKGSFSTLEIQRTEQGDSAMYLCASKQGGSYEQYFGPGTRLTVT.

The chain has TRBV5-1 and TRBJ1-1, with D hard to call. With 6 bases removed from V and 0 bases from J, the gap between germline ends came to 12 bases. The CDR3 contains 14 residues. CDR1 is SGHRS and CDR2 is YFSETQ in the germline V gene. The CDR3: CASNEQSMNTEAFF. DNA of the CDR3: TGCGCCAGCAACGAACAGAGCATGAACACTGAAGCTTTCTTT. Combining the CDR3 with reference TRBV5-1 and TRBJ1-1 gives the whole variable domain KAGVTQTPRYLIKTRGQQVTLSCSPISGHRSVSWYQQTPGQGLQFLFEYFSETQRNKGNFPGRFSGRQFSNSRSEMNVSTLELGDSALYLCASNEQSMNTEAFFGQGTRLTVV.

The V gene is TRBV4-1, the J gene TRBJ2-7, with TRBD1 identical over 9 bases. CDR1 is MGHRA, CDR2 YSYEKL, per germline. Unmatched junction bases numbered 7, after V lost 4 bases and J lost 3 bases. This CDR3 contains 15 residues. CDR3 loop: CASSPLRDRVYEQYF. CDR3 nucleotides: TGCGCCAGCAGCCCCCTCCGGGACAGGGTCTACGAGCAGTACTTC.

The rearrangement links TRBV5-4 to TRBJ2-1, with D possibly matching TRBD2 (6 bases). Germline-derived CDR1 and CDR2 are SGHNT and YYREEE (reference sequence). This CDR3 has 15 residues. Trimming took off 0 bases at V and 0 bases at J, with 7 bases between the two ends. In DNA form, the CDR3 reads TGTGCCAGCAGCTTGGCGGAGGGCTCCTACAATGAGCAGTTCTTC. Protein product: CASSLAEGSYNEQFF.

The V gene is TRBV11-1, the J gene TRBJ2-3; D uncertain. V lost 5 bases to trimming and J lost 1 base, with 13 bases between them. Germline CDR1 and CDR2: SGHAT and FQDESV (reference sequence). This CDR3 spans 15 amino acids. The CDR3 loop is CASSELLVRTDTQYF. DNA for the CDR3: TGTGCCAGCAGCGAACTGCTGGTCCGCACAGATACGCAGTATTTT.

The J gene is TRBJ1-2, the V gene TRBV25-1; 8 bases map to TRBD1. The CDR3 runs 13 residues. With V trimmed by 3 bases and J by 8 bases, 5 bases remained unmatched. From germline, CDR1 is MGHDK and CDR2 SYGVNS. The chain's CDR3 is CASSEPGQGGYTF. In DNA form, the CDR3 reads TGTGCCAGCAGTGAGCCCGGACAGGGCGGCTACACCTTC.

This chain connects TRBV9 to TRBJ2-3; TRBD2 might be the D (5 bases). The V gene lost 0 bases and the J gene lost 4 bases, with 12 bases spanning the gap. This CDR3 has 15 amino acids. From germline, CDR1 is SGDLS and CDR2 YYNGEE. DNA of the CDR3: TGTGCCAGCAGCGTAGGAGGGTCACGGGCAGATACGCAGTATTTT. Its protein is CASSVGGSRADTQYF.

This clone has a handful of counts. This rearrangement joins TRBV6-5 to TRBJ1-1; D gene uncertain. The CDR3 has 12 amino acids. V dropped 3 bases and J dropped 5 bases, with 7 bases sitting between them. The germline V gene encodes CDR1 MNHEY and CDR2 SVGAGI. The CDR3 sequence: CASSYGSTEAFF. DNA of the CDR3: TGTGCCAGCAGTTATGGTAGTACTGAAGCTTTCTTT.

This rearrangement joins TRBV7-9 to TRBJ2-3; D is undetermined. Germline loops: CDR1 SEHNR, CDR2 FQNEAQ (reference sequence). V lost 4 bases, J lost 4 bases, and 21 bases lay in between. The CDR3 extends over 17 amino acids. The CDR3, as DNA: TGTGCCAGCAGCTCCCATTCCGGTACTACAAAATCAGATACGCAGTATTTT. This gives the protein CASSSHSGTTKSDTQYF. Full variable domain (missing parts from reference TRBV7-9 and TRBJ2-3): DTGVSQNPRHKITKRGQNVTFRCDPISEHNRLYWYRQTLGQGPEFLTYFQNEAQLEKSRLLSDRFSAERPKGSFSTLEIQRTEQGDSAMYLCASSSHSGTTKSDTQYFGPGTRLTVL.

The chain carries TRBV19 and TRBJ1-5; no reliable D call. Trimming left V 4 bases short and J 4 bases short, with 11 bases between. From germline, CDR1 is LNHDA and CDR2 SQIVND (reference sequence). The CDR3 loop spans 14 amino acids. The CDR3 bases are TGTGCCAGTAGTAGATCTGGAGGAAATCAGCCCCAGCATTTT. It codes for CASSRSGGNQPQHF.

This clone was recorded a few times. This chain links TRBV19 with TRBJ1-5, with 7 nucleotides matching TRBD1. Germline V gene lookup returns CDR1 LNHDA and CDR2 SQIVND (reference sequence). This CDR3 has 15 amino acids. Losses at the gene ends were 4 bases for V and 4 bases for J; bases not matched to a gene: 7. CDR3 sequence reads: CASSTETGWNQPQHF. The CDR3 coding sequence is TGTGCCAGTAGTACTGAGACAGGGTGGAATCAGCCCCAGCATTTT.

This chain connects TRBV6-5 to TRBJ1-4, with no clear D. From germline, CDR1 is MNHEY and CDR2 SVGAGI. V gave up 0 bases and J gave up 0 bases, with 5 bases separating them. CDR3 length: 15 amino acids. CDR3 in amino acids: CASSYSPATNEKLFF. In DNA, the CDR3 is TGTGCCAGCAGTTACTCGCCGGCAACTAATGAAAAACTGTTTTTT.

The chain has TRBV7-9 and TRBJ2-1, with 9 bases matching TRBD1. J gave up 7 bases and V 5 bases, and 9 bases lay outside the gene matches. The CDR3 runs to 15 residues. Germline values: CDR1 SEHNR, CDR2 FQNEAQ (reference sequence). This chain's CDR3 is CASSKGTGSFNEQFF. The CDR3 DNA is TGTGCCAGCAGCAAGGGGACAGGGTCGTTTAATGAGCAGTTCTTC.

The chain joins TRBV5-1 to TRBJ1-6, with a possible D match to TRBD1 (5 bases). The germline CDR1 and CDR2 sequences are SGHRS and YFSETQ. The CDR3 is made up of 13 amino acids. Trimming left V 3 bases short and J 7 bases short, with 8 bases between. CDR3 sequence (DNA): TGCGCCAGCAGCTCCTCAGGGAATTCACCCCTCCACTTT. It encodes CASSSSGNSPLHF.

The chain carries TRBV5-4 and TRBJ1-1; D gene uncertain. The CDR3 covers 14 residues. From germline, CDR1 is SGHNT and CDR2 YYREEE (reference sequence). Trimming pared 0 bases from V and 0 bases from J, leaving 6 bases between. The CDR3 DNA sequence: TGTGCCAGCAGCTTGGCACAGTTGAACACTGAAGCTTTCTTT. The encoded protein is CASSLAQLNTEAFF.

The chain is built from TRBV9 and TRBJ1-1; D unresolved. Trimming shortened V by 1 base and J by 5 bases, and 12 bases separated the two germline ends. CDR1 is SGDLS, CDR2 YYNGEE, per germline. CDR3 length: 14 residues. CDR3 DNA: TGTGCCAGCAGCGTATTCGGCCGGCGGACTGAAGCTTTCTTT. As protein: CASSVFGRRTEAFF.

The rearrangement joins TRBV5-1 to TRBJ1-1; 9 bases fit TRBD1. CDR1 and CDR2 from the germline V gene are SGHRS and YFSETQ. The V segment lost 4 bases and the J segment 0 bases; nucleotides outside the gene matches: 4. There are 15 residues in the CDR3. The CDR3 DNA sequence: TGCGCCAGCAGCGGACAGGGGTCTCTGAACACTGAAGCTTTCTTT. It translates to CASSGQGSLNTEAFF.

This clone was seen only a few times. J is TRBJ2-7 and V is TRBV7-9; 9 bases fit TRBD1. CDR3 length: 18 residues. Looked up from germline, CDR1 is SEHNR and CDR2 is FQNEAQ (reference sequence). V lost 3 bases, J lost 0 bases, and 12 bases stayed unmatched. The CDR3 here is CASSLGTGFLGSSYEQYF. The CDR3 DNA reads TGTGCCAGCAGCTTGGGGACAGGGTTTTTGGGGAGCTCCTACGAGCAGTACTTC.

The chain has TRBV5-6 and TRBJ2-7, with D perhaps TRBD2 (5 bases). The V end was cut by 1 base, the J end by 9 bases, with 14 bases between. From germline, CDR1 is SGHDT and CDR2 YYEEEE. The CDR3 is 13 residues long. The DNA for the CDR3 is TGTGCCAGCAGCTTGATAAGTAGCGAGGCGCAGTACTTC. Translation gives CASSLISSEAQYF.

This chain joins TRBV16 and TRBJ2-3; D is unresolved. The CDR3 covers 18 residues. V dropped 2 bases and J dropped 4 bases, with 22 bases sitting between them. The germline CDR1 and CDR2 sequences are KGHSY and FQNENV. As DNA, the CDR3 is TGTGCCAGCAGCCAAAGTACCCTACCAGACACCGCCCCAGATACGCAGTATTTT. Its translation is CASSQSTLPDTAPDTQYF.

CDR3 residues: CASGSSPGGLNYNSPLHF. CDR3 bases: TGTGCTAGTGGTTCATCCCCCGGTGGACTGAACTATAATTCACCCCTCCACTTT. The chain recombines TRBV12-5 with TRBJ1-6; no reliable D call. The CDR3 contains 18 residues. The germline CDR1 and CDR2 sequences are LGHNT and FRNRAP. The V and J ends lost 4 bases and 3 bases respectively, with 19 bases between them.

The rearrangement joins TRBV15 to TRBJ1-5; D perhaps matches TRBD1 (5 bases). CDR1 is LNHNV, CDR2 YYDKDF, per germline (reference sequence). The CDR3 contains 18 residues. The V end was cut by 0 bases, the J end by 2 bases, with 17 bases between. The CDR3 reads CATSRDGTLRHGNQPQHF. In nucleotides, the CDR3 is TGTGCCACCAGCAGAGATGGGACTCTCAGGCATGGCAATCAGCCCCAGCATTTT.